Below, one TCR beta chain is given with its context. The antigen is unknown. The read stops 3 residues short of the end of the CDR3; the missing end is completed from the germline J gene. The data derive from a study of T cells in women clearing cervical HPV infection. Study context: Blood came at first lesion visit for cases, post-clearance for controls. Broader study findings: TRBV6-7 relative abundance averaged 0.11% in cases and approximately 0.15% in controls. CIN3+ cases had significantly higher TCR richness than controls; evenness did not differ.

Germline V gene lookup returns CDR1 KGHSH and CDR2 LQKENI. This CDR3 is built from 14 residues. V shed 2 bases, J shed 8 bases, and the junction held 2 bases outside the gene matches. Repertoires were generated with immunoSEQ multiplex PCR, while TCRdb's copy carries only in-frame clones and drops some. This sample's table has about 30,000 clones. The chain couples TRBV18 to TRBJ1-4; 10 nucleotides align to TRBD1. The material sequenced was blood buffy coat. The receptor's source is a woman between 18 and 75 years old with a cervical HPV16 infection that either progressed to CIN3+ or cleared (not recorded which). The chain's CDR3 is CASSPGTGEEKLFF. The sequenced part of the CDR3 DNA is TGTGCCAGCTCACCAGGGACAGGGGAGGAAAAA. The whole variable domain, filled in from reference TRBV18 and TRBJ1-4, reads NAGVMQNPRHLVRRRGQEARLRCSPMKGHSHVYWYRQLPEEGLKFMVYLQKENIIDESGMPKERFSAEFPKEGPSILRIQQVVRGDSAAYFCASSPGTGEEKLFFGSGTQLSVL.